The 11 T cell receptor beta chains in this list originate from one sample, sequenced in a study of blood T cell repertoires in COVID-19. The repertoire was sequenced with immunoSEQ multiplex PCR; TCRdb's copy has only in-frame clones and lacks some. The data show about 370,000 clones, around 92% seen once. Sequencing was performed on peripheral blood. Receptors were obtained from a woman aged 25 to 45 with COVID-19, enrolled during active disease.

The chain combines TRBV10-3 with TRBJ1-3, with D maybe TRBD1 (5 bases). Trimming shortened V by 9 bases and J by 4 bases, and 13 bases separated the two germline ends. This CDR3 has 13 amino acids. The germline CDR1 and CDR2 sequences are ENHRY and SYGVKD. The CDR3 DNA reads TGTGCCATAGGGGATTCTTCCGGAAACACCATATATTTT. Protein: CAIGDSSGNTIYF.

V usage is TRBV28 and J usage is TRBJ2-7; 10 bases agree with TRBD1. V lost 5 bases and J lost 6; bases outside the gene matches: 4. The CDR3 runs to 13 residues. Germline values: CDR1 MDHEN, CDR2 SYDVKM. CDR3 residues: CASSRQGASEQYF. The CDR3 nucleotides read TGTGCCAGCAGTCGACAGGGGGCATCCGAGCAGTACTTC.

V gene TRBV9 combines with J gene TRBJ1-1, with 8 bases matching TRBD1. V trimming: 3 bases; J trimming: 3 bases; junction bases outside the gene matches: 10. This CDR3 has 16 residues. Germline assignment: CDR1 SGDLS and CDR2 YYNGEE. The CDR3 loop reads CASSGGKDRGHTEAFF. CDR3 nucleotide sequence: TGTGCCAGCAGCGGCGGTAAAGACAGGGGTCACACTGAAGCTTTCTTT. Full variable domain (outside the CDR3, taken from reference TRBV9 and TRBJ1-1): DSGVTQTPKHLITATGQRVTLRCSPRSGDLSVYWYQQSLDQGLQFLIQYYNGEERAKGNILERFSAQQFPDLHSELNLSSLELGDSALYFCASSGGKDRGHTEAFFGQGTRLTVV.

This sequence joins TRBV7-9 and TRBJ2-5; no firm D call. V lost 4 bases to trimming and J lost 3 bases, with 15 bases between them. Germline values: CDR1 SEHNR, CDR2 FQNEAQ (reference sequence). The CDR3 extends over 15 amino acids. CDR3 residues: CASSSRYSVEETQYF. CDR3 bases: TGTGCCAGCAGCTCCCGGTACAGTGTGGAAGAGACCCAGTACTTC.

This chain links TRBV7-9 with TRBJ2-7; 7 nucleotides agree with TRBD2. Per the germline V gene, CDR1 is SEHNR and CDR2 is FQNEAQ (reference sequence). This CDR3 has 15 residues. V shed 5 bases and J 1 base; nucleotides not matched to a gene: 8. The CDR3 region has the DNA TGTGCCAGCAGCCCAACGGAGCGGGGTTCCTACGAGCAGTACTTC. This encodes CASSPTERGSYEQYF.

This sequence joins TRBV13 and TRBJ2-3, with 7 bases aligning to TRBD2. The V gene's germline CDR1 is PRHDT and CDR2 FYEKMQ (reference sequence). Trimming cost V 5 bases and J 4 bases; bases outside gene matches: 9. This CDR3 region has 15 residues. CDR3 sequence: CASSTVGGWADTQYF. CDR3 nucleotide sequence: TGTGCCAGCAGCACAGTGGGGGGGTGGGCAGATACGCAGTATTTT.

This chain links TRBV29-1 with TRBJ2-3; possibly TRBD2 for D (5 bases). CDR3 length equals 14 residues. Germline values: CDR1 SQVTM, CDR2 ANQGSEA. Trimming pared 2 bases from V and 4 bases from J, leaving 13 bases between. The CDR3 region is CSVEKGGVSDTQYF. CDR3 in DNA: TGCAGCGTTGAAAAAGGAGGAGTTTCAGATACGCAGTATTTT.

The V gene is TRBV7-8, the J gene TRBJ2-7, with D maybe TRBD1 (6 bases). V lost 4 bases, J lost 5 bases, and 12 bases lay in between. The CDR3 has 13 amino acids. The germline V gene has CDR1 SGHVS and CDR2 FQNEAQ. In DNA, the CDR3 is TGTGCCAGCAGCTCCAACAGGGTCGACGAGCAGTACTTC. Translation gives CASSSNRVDEQYF.

The chain links TRBV2 to TRBJ2-5, with 13 nucleotides matching TRBD2. CDR3 length: 15 residues. Germline V gene lookup returns CDR1 SNHLY and CDR2 FYNNEI. J lost 6 bases, V lost 4 bases, and 5 bases had no gene match. This CDR3 reads CASSGRTSGSKTQYF. The DNA of the CDR3 is TGTGCCAGCAGTGGCCGGACTAGCGGGAGTAAGACCCAGTACTTC.

The CDR3 sequence is CASKDYTGGAFF. In nucleotides, the CDR3 is TGTGCCAGCAAGGATTACACAGGGGGAGCTTTCTTT. J is TRBJ1-1 and V is TRBV6-5; 8 bases fit TRBD1. This CDR3 spans 12 amino acids. Trimming removed 7 bases from V and 10 bases from J; junction bases left unmatched: 8. Germline lookup yields CDR1 MNHEY and CDR2 SVGAGI.

The gene calls are TRBV27 and TRBJ2-3, with 8 positions matching TRBD1. CDR1 MNHEY and CDR2 SMNVEV come from the germline V gene (reference sequence). Losses at the gene ends were 7 bases for V and 0 bases for J; bases not matched to a gene: 12. The CDR3 covers 17 residues. The DNA of the CDR3 is TGTGCCAGCAACCGGGACAGGCCGATTGGGAGCACAGATACGCAGTATTTT. Its translation: CASNRDRPIGSTDTQYF.